What follows are 15 T cell receptor beta chains derived from one specimen sequenced in a study of T cells after somatic rescue of genetic block (dated by TCRdb to the early 2020s). The library was made by the immunoSEQ multiplex PCR assay. TCRdb took over this immuneACCESS table, retaining in-frame rearrangements with V and J assigned. Such tables are incomplete; in checked studies, under half of the missing clones stem from an unresolved V gene, and the remainder is unexplained. The table for this sample lists 110,000 or so clones; 80% to 95% of them were counted only once. Of the sample, about 1.5% is held by the ten largest clones. What was sequenced was peripheral blood mononuclear cells (PBMCs). Every receptor here comes from a woman aged 18 to 35.

Only a few counts were recorded for this clone. One end of the junction does not line up with germline, which may come from a read error. V usage is TRBV30 and J usage is TRBJ1-1; 8 bases map to TRBD1. Germline values: CDR1 GTSNPN, CDR2 SVGIG (reference sequence). The CDR3 has 13 residues. This chain's CDR3 is CAWSVKDRVLVLF. Here the CDR3 DNA reads TGTGCCTGGAGTGTAAAGGACAGGGTGCTTGTTCTCTTT. Together with reference TRBV30 and TRBJ1-1, the CDR3 gives the full variable domain: SQTIHQWPATLVQPVGSPLSLECTVEGTSNPNLYWYRQAAGRGLQLLFYSVGIGQISSEVPQNLSASRPQDRQFILSSKKLLLSDSGFYLCAWSVKDRVLVLFGQGTRLTVV.

This rearrangement joins TRBV5-1 to TRBJ2-4; D is uncertain. Germline V gene data show CDR1 as SGHRS and CDR2 as YFSETQ. This CDR3 is built from 15 residues. V gave up 0 bases and J gave up 6 bases, with 13 bases separating them. The CDR3 loop is CASSLEPASGNIQYF. The CDR3 DNA is TGCGCCAGCAGCTTGGAACCCGCTAGTGGAAACATTCAGTACTTC.

This clone occurred once. The CDR3 spells CASSLGGPQETQYF. In DNA form, the CDR3 reads TGTGCCAGCAGCTTGGGAGGCCCCCAAGAGACCCAGTACTTC. V and J are TRBV5-6 and TRBJ2-5; D is unresolved. Germline V gives CDR1 SGHDT, CDR2 YYEEEE. This CDR3 comprises 14 residues. Deletions cut 0 bases from V and 1 base from J, with 7 bases between.

V and J are TRBV5-4 and TRBJ1-1, with 9 nucleotides matching TRBD1. Looked up from germline, CDR1 is SGHNT and CDR2 is YYREEE (reference sequence). The CDR3 has 18 amino acids. Trimming took 6 bases from V and 3 from J; bases not matched to a gene: 18. CDR3 in amino acids: CASNRYWDRDEGDTEAFF. The CDR3 region has the DNA TGTGCCAGCAACCGATACTGGGACAGGGACGAAGGGGACACTGAAGCTTTCTTT.

V usage is TRBV29-1 and J usage is TRBJ1-3, with 7 bases that match TRBD1. The CDR3 extends over 13 amino acids. Trimming took 6 bases from V and 2 from J; bases not matched to a gene: 4. Germline CDR1 SQVTM, CDR2 ANQGSEA. The CDR3 DNA reads TGCAGCGTCGGCGACAGGGCTGGAAACACCATATATTTT. It encodes CSVGDRAGNTIYF.

The chain uses TRBV28 and TRBJ2-7; TRBD2 might be the D (7 bases). Trimming took 10 bases from V and 1 from J, leaving 17 bases between them. The V gene's germline CDR1 is MDHEN and CDR2 SYDVKM. The CDR3 has 14 amino acids. CDR3 in amino acids: CATRQGGASYEQYF. CDR3 bases: TGTGCCACCCGGCAAGGGGGGGCTTCCTACGAGCAGTACTTC.

Written as DNA, the CDR3 is TGTGCCAGCACAGGGGATGGGACTGAAGCTTTCTTT. This encodes CASTGDGTEAFF. The rearrangement joins TRBV9 to TRBJ1-1, with D maybe TRBD1 (6 bases). In germline, CDR1 is SGDLS, CDR2 YYNGEE. This CDR3 has 12 amino acids. Trimming left V 6 bases short and J 5 bases short, with 11 bases between.

This clone was picked up a small number of times. The chain recombines TRBV29-1 with TRBJ2-3; 14 nucleotides match TRBD2. The CDR3 sequence is 17 residues long. J was trimmed by 9 bases and V by 3 bases; bases with no gene match: 14. Germline values: CDR1 SQVTM, CDR2 ANQGSEA. CDR3 loop: CSVDNVGPGLAGETQYF. In DNA, the CDR3 is TGCAGCGTTGATAATGTCGGGCCGGGACTAGCGGGGGAAACGCAGTATTTT.

Comment on this clone: The identical CDR3 is also encoded by other nucleotide sequences in the sample. The V and J genes are TRBV5-1 and TRBJ1-2; TRBD1 is a possible D gene (5 bases). The CDR3 length is 14 residues. The germline V gene has CDR1 SGHRS and CDR2 YFSETQ. The V end was cut by 0 bases, the J end by 4 bases, with 10 bases between. CDR3 in amino acids: CASSLGQGGYGYTF. CDR3 DNA sequence: TGCGCCAGCAGCTTGGGGCAGGGTGGCTATGGCTACACCTTC.

This clone was seen once. The chain has TRBV11-3 and TRBJ2-5, with no clear D. The germline V and J ends were trimmed by 5 bases and 4 bases, with 14 bases remaining between them. The CDR3 is 14 residues long. Germline V gene data show CDR1 as SGHNT and CDR2 as YENEEA. This CDR3 is CASSLSGSRETQYF. For the CDR3, the DNA is TGTGCCAGCAGCCTCTCCGGGTCCCGAGAGACCCAGTACTTC.

This chain joins TRBV2 and TRBJ2-1; D perhaps matches TRBD1 (5 bases). The germline CDR1 and CDR2 sequences are SNHLY and FYNNEI. CDR3 length: 19 residues. Trimming shortened V by 2 bases and J by 4 bases, and 24 bases separated the two germline ends. The chain's CDR3 is CASSERGKRAVVRYNEQFF. The CDR3 region has the DNA TGTGCCAGCAGTGAAAGGGGAAAAAGGGCCGTGGTGCGGTACAATGAGCAGTTCTTC.

The chain couples TRBV6-1 to TRBJ2-5, with a tentative D call TRBD2 (5 bases). The V gene's germline CDR1 is MNHNS and CDR2 SASEGT. Deletions cut 6 bases from V and 5 bases from J, with 16 bases between. The CDR3 covers 14 residues. The CDR3 protein is CASRSGLGEETQYF. CDR3 DNA: TGTGCCAGCAGATCGGGGTTAGGCGAGGAGACCCAGTACTTC.

This clone has just a few counts. This chain connects TRBV9 to TRBJ1-4; no reliable D call. This CDR3 is 12 amino acids long. Looked up from germline, CDR1 is SGDLS and CDR2 is YYNGEE. V lost 0 bases to trimming and J lost 6 bases, with 3 bases between them. The CDR3 loop is CASSVDDEKLFF. In nucleotides, the CDR3 is TGTGCCAGCAGCGTAGATGATGAAAAACTGTTTTTT.

The V and J genes are TRBV27 and TRBJ2-5; 10 bases fit TRBD1. The CDR3 spans 17 residues. CDR1 and CDR2 (germline): MNHEY, SMNVEV (reference sequence). After removal of 4 bases from V and 6 bases from J, the junction contained 14 bases not matched to a gene. The CDR3 spells CASSSTTIDRGLKTQYF. The CDR3 nucleotides read TGTGCCAGCAGTTCAACTACAATCGACAGGGGGCTAAAGACCCAGTACTTC.

This chain uses TRBV18 with TRBJ1-1, with D tentatively TRBD1 (6 bases). This CDR3 region has 14 residues. Germline loops: CDR1 KGHSH, CDR2 LQKENI. V lost 3 bases and J 4 bases, leaving 12 bases between the germline ends. The CDR3 protein is CASSPTDRSTEAFF. Written as DNA, the CDR3 is TGTGCCAGCTCACCCACGGACAGAAGCACTGAAGCTTTCTTT.